This T cell receptor beta chain was sequenced for a study of cytotoxic CD8 clonotypes in ibrutinib-treated CLL. This clone was seen more than once but under ten times. The method was immunoSEQ multiplex PCR; TCRdb's version includes in-frame clones alone and lacks a portion of them. The sample contains roughly 29,000 clones, approximately 80% of which appear only once. Trimming removed 1 base from V and 2 bases from J, with 14 bases in between. Germline V lookup: CDR1 SGHAT, CDR2 FQNNGV. This CDR3 is built from 17 residues. This rearrangement joins TRBV11-2 to TRBJ2-2; D remains ambiguous. The sample was PBMCs, taken after 36 months of ibrutinib treatment. The TCR originated in a human donor with chronic lymphocytic leukemia. CDR3 sequence (DNA): TGTGCCAGCAGCTTAGTCTATAAGCAGACTAACACCGGGGAGCTGTTTTTT. Protein sequence: CASSLVYKQTNTGELFF.